The entry below gives a single T cell receptor (beta chain) sequence along with its context. Its antigen is unknown. Germline loops: CDR1 SQVTM, CDR2 ANQGSEA. The CDR3 runs to 13 residues. V lost 7 bases to trimming and J lost 5 bases, with 17 bases between them. The record originates from a study of T cell responses to AZD1222 COVID-19 vaccine. Study overall: Second doses at about 4 or about 12 weeks were pooled.

Method: immunoSEQ multiplex PCR; TCRdb's copy keeps in-frame clones and lacks some. Of about 120,000 clones in the sample, around 92% were seen once. Study-level results: Vaccine-related CD4 TCRs covered spike, predominating at 160-218 and 743-854. Breadth and depth of Spike-specific TCRs rose after two AZD1222 doses. The donors showed a predominance of white British ancestry and of females, with possible underestimation of clonal diversity.

Here the sequenced sample was peripheral blood, taken on day 0 of AZD1222 vaccination. The rearrangement uses TRBV29-1 and TRBJ2-5; tentative D call: TRBD1 (5 bases). The receptor comes from an adult in good health. The CDR3 nucleotides are TGCAGCGCCCGATGGGGCACTCGGGAGACCCAGTACTTC. Translation: CSARWGTRETQYF.